The clone carrying this T cell receptor (beta chain) appeared a few times. Its specificity is not known. Blood RNA was derived from unsorted whole blood, and germline DNA was extracted too. These data originate in a study of tumor-infiltrating lymphocytes in primary liver carcinoma. Regarding the study as a whole: Among the pair types, tumor region pairs showed more overlap than tumor-adjacent and tumor-blood pairs. The study found a significantly higher top-250-clone fraction in tumors than in blood (p = 0.039).

The input was roughly 0.5 ug total RNA; TCR beta cDNA was made from it with a constant-region primer. For TCR beta, libraries were produced by three nested multiplex PCR rounds using slightly modified ARM-PCR. The first two PCR rounds used TRBV1-TRBV30 primers with a Cbeta primer, about 9 cycles each. TCRdb used MiXCR to reprocess the multiplex PCR reads, holding one entry per CDR3 protein. The data show about 300,000 distinct CDR3 sequences, about 60% seen once. Trimming left V 1 base short and J 8 bases short, with 12 bases between. This CDR3 contains 14 residues. Germline V gives CDR1 SGHAT, CDR2 FQDESV (reference sequence).

The receptor was derived from a man aged 40-55 years with primary liver carcinoma and hepatitis B virus infection. Sequencing was done on a sample of peripheral blood. The gene calls are TRBV11-1 and TRBJ2-1, with D unclear. Here the CDR3 reads CASSLGRNKDEQFF. The CDR3 DNA follows: TGTGCCAGCAGCTTAGGCAGGAATAAGGATGAGCAGTTCTTC.